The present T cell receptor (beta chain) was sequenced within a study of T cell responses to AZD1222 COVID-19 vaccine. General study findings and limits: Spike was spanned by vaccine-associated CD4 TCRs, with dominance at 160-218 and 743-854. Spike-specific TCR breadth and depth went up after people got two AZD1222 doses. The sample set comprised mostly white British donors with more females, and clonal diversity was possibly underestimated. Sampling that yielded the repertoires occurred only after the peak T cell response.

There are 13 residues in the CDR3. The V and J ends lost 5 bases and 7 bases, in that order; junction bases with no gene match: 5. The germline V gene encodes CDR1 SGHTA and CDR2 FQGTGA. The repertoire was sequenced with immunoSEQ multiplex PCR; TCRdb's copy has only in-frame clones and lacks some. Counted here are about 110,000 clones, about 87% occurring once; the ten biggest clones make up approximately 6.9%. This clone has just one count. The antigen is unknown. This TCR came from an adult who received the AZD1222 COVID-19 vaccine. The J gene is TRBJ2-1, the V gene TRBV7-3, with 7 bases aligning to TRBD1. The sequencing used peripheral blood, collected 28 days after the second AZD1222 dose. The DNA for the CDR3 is TGTGCCAGCAGCCTACAGGGGATAAATGAGCAGTTCTTC. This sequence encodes CASSLQGINEQFF.